This TCR beta chain originates from a study of T cell responses to AZD1222 COVID-19 vaccine. Only in-frame clones appear in the TCRdb table, and some are missing; sequencing was by immunoSEQ multiplex PCR. Of 200,000 or so clones in the sample, around 90% were seen once. The CDR3 has 15 amino acids. V was clipped by 4 bases and J by 0 bases, with 13 bases between them. Germline V CDR1 and CDR2: MNHNY, SVGAGI (reference sequence). The specimen comprised peripheral blood, sampled on day 0 of AZD1222 vaccination. The TCR sequence derives from an adult in good health. The chain uses TRBV6-6 and TRBJ2-7; tentatively, D is TRBD2 (6 bases). CDR3 sequence (DNA): TGTGCCAGCAGTTCAACCCCCGGGGGCTCCTACGAGCAGTACTTC. This gives the protein CASSSTPGGSYEQYF.